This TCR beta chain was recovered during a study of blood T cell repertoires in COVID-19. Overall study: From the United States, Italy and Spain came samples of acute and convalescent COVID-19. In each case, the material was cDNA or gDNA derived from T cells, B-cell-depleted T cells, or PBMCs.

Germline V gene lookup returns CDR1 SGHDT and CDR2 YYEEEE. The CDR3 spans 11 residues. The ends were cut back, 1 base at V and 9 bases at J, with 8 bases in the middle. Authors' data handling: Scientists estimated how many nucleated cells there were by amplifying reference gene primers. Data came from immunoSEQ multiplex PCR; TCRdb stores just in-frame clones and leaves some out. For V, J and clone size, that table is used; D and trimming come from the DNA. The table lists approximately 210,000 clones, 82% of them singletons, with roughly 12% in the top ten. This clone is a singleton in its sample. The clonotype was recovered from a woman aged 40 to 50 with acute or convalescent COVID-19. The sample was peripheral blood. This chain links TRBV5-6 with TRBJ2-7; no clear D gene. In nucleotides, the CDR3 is TGTGCCAGCAGCTTGAATGAGAGGCAGTACTTC. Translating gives CASSLNERQYF. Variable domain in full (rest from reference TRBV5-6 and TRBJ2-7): DAGVTQSPTHLIKTRGQQVTLRCSPKSGHDTVSWYQQALGQGPQFIFQYYEEEERQRGNFPDRFSGHQFPNYSSELNVNALLLGDSALYLCASSLNERQYFGPGTRLTVT.